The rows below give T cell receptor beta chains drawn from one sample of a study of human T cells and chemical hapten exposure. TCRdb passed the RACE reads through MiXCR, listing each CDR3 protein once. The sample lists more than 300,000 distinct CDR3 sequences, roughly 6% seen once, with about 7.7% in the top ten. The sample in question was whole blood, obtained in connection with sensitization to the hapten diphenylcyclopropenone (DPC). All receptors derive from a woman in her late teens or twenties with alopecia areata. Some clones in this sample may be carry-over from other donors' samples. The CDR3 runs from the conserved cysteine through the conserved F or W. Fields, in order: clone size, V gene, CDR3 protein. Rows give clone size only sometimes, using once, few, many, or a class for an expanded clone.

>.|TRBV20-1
CSASRQGAIHEQYF
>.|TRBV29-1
CSVEVYARTPYNEQFF
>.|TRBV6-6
CASSYGRTGAAAYGYTF
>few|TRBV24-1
CATRGPGQATGELFF
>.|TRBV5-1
CASSLPLGGQETQYF
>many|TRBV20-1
CSAQSGAGSSYEQYF
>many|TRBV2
CASARDRVFAGANVLTF
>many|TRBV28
CASSLLSALNTEAFF
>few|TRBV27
CASSPHPTVKNTEAFF
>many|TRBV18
CASSPRAASTSTDTQYF
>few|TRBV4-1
CASSQDPGGGIQPQHF
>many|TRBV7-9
CASSPAGASTQPQHF
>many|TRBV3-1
CASSQDLGRSNYGYTF
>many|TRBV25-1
CASSEYSVSGNTIYF
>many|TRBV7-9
CASSLSGASYEQYF
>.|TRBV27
CASSFGITGEQYF
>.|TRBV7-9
CASSLHGGQGYF
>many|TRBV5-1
CASSSGLVQLSEQYF
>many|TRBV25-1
CASSSGNGYTF
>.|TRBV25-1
CASSDPRAQPVYEQYF
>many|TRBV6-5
CASSTTTGGTAYEQYF
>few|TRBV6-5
CASTRRAAGELFF
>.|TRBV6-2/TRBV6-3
CASRPGQLKETQYF
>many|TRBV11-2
CATERGASTDTQYF
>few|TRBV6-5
CASSYRDRDEQYF
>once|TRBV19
CASSDGGQAYNEQFF
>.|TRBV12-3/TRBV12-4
CASSLRGGTGEQYF
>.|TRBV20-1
CSSKYSTDTQYF
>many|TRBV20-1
CSATVRTGASETQYF
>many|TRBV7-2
CASSWSSTLEETQYF
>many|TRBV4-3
CASSQDRGQPQHF
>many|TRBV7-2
CASSSPTGAHEQFF
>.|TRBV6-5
CASRRTGLAKNIQYF
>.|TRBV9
CASSVDPAGPYEQYF
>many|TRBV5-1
CASSLDVPGDTEAFF
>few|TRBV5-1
CASRAGGERVDTQYF
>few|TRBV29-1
CSVEVNSYEQFF
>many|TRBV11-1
CASSLDANTGELFF
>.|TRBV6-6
CASSSQPSGANVLTF
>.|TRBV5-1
CASSPNTGGISPLHF
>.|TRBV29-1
CSVEGFGGNYGYTF
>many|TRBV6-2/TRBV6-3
CASSSWTPGTEAFF
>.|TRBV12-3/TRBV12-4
CASSPRRYFLAGGNTDTQYF
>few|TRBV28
CASTISGGSYEQYF
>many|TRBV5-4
CASSFYVDGGNQPQHF
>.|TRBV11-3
CASSPTQGWTDTQYF